This is a list of T cell receptor beta chains from one sample in a study of cytomegalovirus exposure and HLA in healthy donors. Assay: immunoSEQ multiplex PCR; the TCRdb copy retains only in-frame clones and omits some. Of around 100,000 clones in the sample, 60% to 85% were seen once. Sample: PBMCs. The source of these receptors is a female donor in good health and CMV-seropositive. The CDR3 runs from the conserved cysteine through the conserved F or W. D genes are given only for firm matches. Clone size appears in some rows only: once, few, many, or a class for an expanded clone.

V gene: TRBV2; D gene: TRBD2; clone size: -; J gene: TRBJ2-2; CDR3 DNA: TGTGCCAGCAGTATCAGGACTAGCAATCCCGGGGAGCTGTTTTTT; CDR3 protein: CASSIRTSNPGELFF
V gene: TRBV7-9; D gene: -; clone size: -; J gene: TRBJ2-7; CDR3 DNA: TGTGCCAGCAGCGTTAGCGGAAGCTCCTACGAGCAGTACTTC; CDR3 protein: CASSVSGSSYEQYF
V gene: TRBV4-1; D gene: TRBD1; clone size: -; J gene: TRBJ1-1; CDR3 DNA: TGCGCCAGCAGCCGACCCACAGGGGGAGGTGATGAGGCTTTCTTT; CDR3 protein: CASSRPTGGGDEAFF
V gene: TRBV9; D gene: -; clone size: -; J gene: TRBJ1-3; CDR3 DNA: TGTGCCAGCAGCGTCCAGGGATCTGGAAACACCATATATTTT; CDR3 protein: CASSVQGSGNTIYF
V gene: TRBV30; D gene: -; clone size: -; J gene: TRBJ2-3; CDR3 DNA: TGTGCCTGGACTGTAGCGACAGGATCTAGCACAGATACGCAGTATTTT; CDR3 protein: CAWTVATGSSTDTQYF
V gene: TRBV2; D gene: -; clone size: once; J gene: TRBJ2-2; CDR3 DNA: TGTGCCAGCGCTTATGGGGGCGGAGTAGGGACCGGGGAGCTGTTTTTT; CDR3 protein: CASAYGGGVGTGELFF
V gene: TRBV4-1; D gene: TRBD2; clone size: -; J gene: TRBJ2-3; CDR3 DNA: TGCGCCAGCAGCCAAGAACTAGCGGGGGGAAACACAGATACGCAGTATTTT; CDR3 protein: CASSQELAGGNTDTQYF
V gene: TRBV9; D gene: -; clone size: -; J gene: TRBJ1-1; CDR3 DNA: TGTGCCAGCAGCGTATCAACAGCTAACACTGAAGCTTTCTTT; CDR3 protein: CASSVSTANTEAFF
V gene: TRBV11-2; D gene: -; clone size: -; J gene: TRBJ2-3; CDR3 DNA: TGTGCCAGCAGCTTAGCGGTAACCGCAGATACGCAGTATTTT; CDR3 protein: CASSLAVTADTQYF
V gene: TRBV6-1; D gene: -; clone size: -; J gene: TRBJ1-1; CDR3 DNA: TGTGCCAGCAGTGAAGCAGGAGGGAGGGGGGAAGCTTTCTTT; CDR3 protein: CASSEAGGRGEAFF
V gene: TRBV5-5; D gene: -; clone size: few; J gene: TRBJ1-1; CDR3 DNA: TGTGCCAGCAACCCTAGCATGAACACTGAAGCTTTCTTT; CDR3 protein: CASNPSMNTEAFF
V gene: TRBV19; D gene: TRBD1; clone size: -; J gene: TRBJ2-7; CDR3 DNA: TGTGCCAGTTCCGGGACAGGGGAAAGTGAGCAGTACTTC; CDR3 protein: CASSGTGESEQYF
V gene: TRBV29-1; D gene: -; clone size: few; J gene: TRBJ1-1; CDR3 DNA: TGCAGCGTGCGGACAGAGAACACTGAAGCTTTCTTT; CDR3 protein: CSVRTENTEAFF
V gene: TRBV15; D gene: -; clone size: -; J gene: TRBJ2-7; CDR3 DNA: TGTGCCACCAGCCCCACCACCGCCAGGTTACCCTACGAGCAGTACTTC; CDR3 protein: CATSPTTARLPYEQYF
V gene: TRBV5-1; D gene: TRBD1; clone size: -; J gene: TRBJ1-6; CDR3 DNA: TGCGCCAGCAGCAAGGACAGGGGGAATTCACCCCTCCACTTT; CDR3 protein: CASSKDRGNSPLHF
V gene: TRBV2; D gene: -; clone size: -; J gene: TRBJ2-4; CDR3 DNA: TGTGCCAGCAGTGCGGACTCCATTGAGGCCAAAAACATTCAGTACTTC; CDR3 protein: CASSADSIEAKNIQYF
V gene: TRBV2; D gene: TRBD1; clone size: -; J gene: TRBJ1-2; CDR3 DNA: TGTGCCAGCACACTTGAGACAGGGGAGGGCTACACCTTC; CDR3 protein: CASTLETGEGYTF
V gene: TRBV4-2; D gene: -; clone size: -; J gene: TRBJ1-6; CDR3 DNA: TGTGCCAGCAGCCGGAGCTCCTATAATTCACCCCTCCACTTT; CDR3 protein: CASSRSSYNSPLHF
V gene: TRBV23-1; D gene: TRBD2; clone size: -; J gene: TRBJ2-1; CDR3 DNA: TGCGCCAGCAGTCAATCGCTAGCGGGGACCAATGAGCAGTTCTTC; CDR3 protein: CASSQSLAGTNEQFF
V gene: TRBV30; D gene: TRBD1; clone size: -; J gene: TRBJ1-3; CDR3 DNA: TGTGCCTGGAGTGCAGGGGGAGAGCGAAACACCATATATTTT; CDR3 protein: CAWSAGGERNTIYF